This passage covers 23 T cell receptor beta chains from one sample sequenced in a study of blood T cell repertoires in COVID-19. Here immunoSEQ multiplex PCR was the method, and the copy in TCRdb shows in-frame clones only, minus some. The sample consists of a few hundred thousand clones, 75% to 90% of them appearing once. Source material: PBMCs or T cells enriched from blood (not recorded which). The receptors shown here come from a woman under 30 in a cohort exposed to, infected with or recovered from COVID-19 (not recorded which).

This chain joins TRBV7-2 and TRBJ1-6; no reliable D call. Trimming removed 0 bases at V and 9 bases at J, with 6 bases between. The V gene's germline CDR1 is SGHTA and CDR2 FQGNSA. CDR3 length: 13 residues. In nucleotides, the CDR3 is TGTGCCAGCAGCTTAGCAGTGCGTTCACCCCTCCACTTT. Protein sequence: CASSLAVRSPLHF.

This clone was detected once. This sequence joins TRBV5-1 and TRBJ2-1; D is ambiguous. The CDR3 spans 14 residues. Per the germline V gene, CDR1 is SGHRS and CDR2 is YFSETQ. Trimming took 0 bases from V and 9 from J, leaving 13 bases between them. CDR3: CASSLGRGSSEQFF. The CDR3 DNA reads TGCGCCAGCAGCTTGGGAAGAGGTTCGAGTGAGCAGTTCTTC. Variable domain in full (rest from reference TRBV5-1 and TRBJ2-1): KAGVTQTPRYLIKTRGQQVTLSCSPISGHRSVSWYQQTPGQGLQFLFEYFSETQRNKGNFPGRFSGRQFSNSRSEMNVSTLELGDSALYLCASSLGRGSSEQFFGPGTRLTVL.

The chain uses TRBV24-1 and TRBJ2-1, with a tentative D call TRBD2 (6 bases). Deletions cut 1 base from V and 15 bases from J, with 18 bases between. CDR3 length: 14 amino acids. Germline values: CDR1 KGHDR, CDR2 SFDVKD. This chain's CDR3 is CATSDFKDRELLFF. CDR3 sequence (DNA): TGTGCCACCAGTGATTTTAAGGACCGGGAGTTGTTGTTCTTC.

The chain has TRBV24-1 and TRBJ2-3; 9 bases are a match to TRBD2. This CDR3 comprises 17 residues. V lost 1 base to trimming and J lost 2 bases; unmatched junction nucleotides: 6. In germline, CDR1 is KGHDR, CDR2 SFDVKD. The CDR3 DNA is TGTGCCACCAGTGATTTCAACCTAGCGGGGAACACAGATACGCAGTATTTT. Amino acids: CATSDFNLAGNTDTQYF.

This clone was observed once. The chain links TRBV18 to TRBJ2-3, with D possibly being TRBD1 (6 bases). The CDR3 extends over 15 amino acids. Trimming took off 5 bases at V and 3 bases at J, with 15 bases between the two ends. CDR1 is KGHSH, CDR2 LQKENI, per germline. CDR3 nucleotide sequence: TGTGCCAGCTCATCCCGACAGGCAAGGACAGATACGCAGTATTTT. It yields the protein CASSSRQARTDTQYF.

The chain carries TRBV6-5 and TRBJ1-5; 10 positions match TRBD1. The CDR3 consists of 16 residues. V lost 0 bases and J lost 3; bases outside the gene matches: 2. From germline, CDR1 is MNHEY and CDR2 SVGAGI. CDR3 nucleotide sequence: TGTGCCAGCAGTTACTCGGGACAGGGGAACAATCAGCCCCAGCATTTT. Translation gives CASSYSGQGNNQPQHF.

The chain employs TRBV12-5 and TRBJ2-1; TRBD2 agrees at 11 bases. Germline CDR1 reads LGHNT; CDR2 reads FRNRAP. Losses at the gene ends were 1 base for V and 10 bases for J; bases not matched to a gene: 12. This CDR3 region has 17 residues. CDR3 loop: CASGLALLSGGAREQFF. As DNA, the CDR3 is TGTGCTAGTGGTTTGGCCTTACTTAGCGGGGGGGCCCGGGAGCAGTTCTTC.

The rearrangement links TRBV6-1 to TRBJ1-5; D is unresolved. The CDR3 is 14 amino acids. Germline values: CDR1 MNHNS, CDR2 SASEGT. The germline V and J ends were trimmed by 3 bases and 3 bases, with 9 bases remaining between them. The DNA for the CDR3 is TGTGCCAGCAGTGAGCACGGGGACAATCAGCCCCAGCATTTT. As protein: CASSEHGDNQPQHF.

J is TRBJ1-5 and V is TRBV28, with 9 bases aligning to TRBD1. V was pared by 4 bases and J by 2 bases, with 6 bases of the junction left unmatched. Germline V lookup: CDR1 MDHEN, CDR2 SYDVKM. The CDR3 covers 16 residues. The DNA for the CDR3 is TGTGCCAGCAGTTCCCCCCGGGACAGGGGCAATCAGCCCCAGCATTTT. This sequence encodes CASSSPRDRGNQPQHF.

The CDR3, as DNA: TGCGCCAGCAGCTTGGGGGAGCTACGGGAAGCTTTCTTT. Its translation is CASSLGELREAFF. This chain connects TRBV5-1 to TRBJ1-1; D is uncertain. Trimming cost V 0 bases and J 8 bases, with 11 bases left between them. The germline V gene has CDR1 SGHRS and CDR2 YFSETQ. The CDR3 extends over 13 amino acids.

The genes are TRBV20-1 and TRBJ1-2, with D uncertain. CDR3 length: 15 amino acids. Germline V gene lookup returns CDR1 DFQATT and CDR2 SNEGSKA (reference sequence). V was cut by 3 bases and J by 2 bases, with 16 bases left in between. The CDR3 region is CSASGLGRLNYGYTF. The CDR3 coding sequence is TGCAGTGCTAGTGGGTTGGGCCGCCTGAACTATGGCTACACCTTC.

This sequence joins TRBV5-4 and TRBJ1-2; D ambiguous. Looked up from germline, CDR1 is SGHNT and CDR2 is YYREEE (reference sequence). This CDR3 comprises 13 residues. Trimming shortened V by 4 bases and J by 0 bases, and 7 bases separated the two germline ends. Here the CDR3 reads CASSPPANYGYTF. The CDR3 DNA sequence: TGTGCCAGCAGCCCCCCCGCTAACTATGGCTACACCTTC. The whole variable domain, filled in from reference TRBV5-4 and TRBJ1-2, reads ETGVTQSPTHLIKTRGQQVTLRCSSQSGHNTVSWYQQALGQGPQFIFQYYREEENGRGNFPPRFSGLQFPNYSSELNVNALELDDSALYLCASSPPANYGYTFGSGTRLTVV.

As DNA, the CDR3 is TGTGCCAGCAGTGGTGAGGGACAGGGAATCGGAGAACTGTTTTTT. This sequence encodes CASSGEGQGIGELFF. V is TRBV2 and J is TRBJ1-4; TRBD1 matches at 9 bases. The CDR3 is 15 amino acids. The junction had 12 bases not matched to a gene; V was cut back by 4 bases and J by 12 bases. Germline V gene data show CDR1 as SNHLY and CDR2 as FYNNEI.

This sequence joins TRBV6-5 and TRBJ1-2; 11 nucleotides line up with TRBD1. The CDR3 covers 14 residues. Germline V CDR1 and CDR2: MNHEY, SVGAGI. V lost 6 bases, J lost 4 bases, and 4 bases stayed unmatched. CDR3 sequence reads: CASRRDRGIYGYTF. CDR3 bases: TGTGCCAGCAGACGGGACAGGGGGATCTATGGCTACACCTTC.

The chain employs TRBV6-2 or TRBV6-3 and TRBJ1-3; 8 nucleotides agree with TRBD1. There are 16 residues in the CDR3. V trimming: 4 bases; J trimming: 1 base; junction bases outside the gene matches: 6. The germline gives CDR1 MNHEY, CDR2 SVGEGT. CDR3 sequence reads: CASSSVQGESGNTIYF. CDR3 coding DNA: TGTGCCAGCAGTTCAGTACAGGGGGAATCTGGAAACACCATATATTTT.

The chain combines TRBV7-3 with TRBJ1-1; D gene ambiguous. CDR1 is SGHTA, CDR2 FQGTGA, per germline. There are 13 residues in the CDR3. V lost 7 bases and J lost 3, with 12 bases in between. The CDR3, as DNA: TGTGCCAGCAAGAGCCAAGTGGACACTGAAGCTTTCTTT. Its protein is CASKSQVDTEAFF.

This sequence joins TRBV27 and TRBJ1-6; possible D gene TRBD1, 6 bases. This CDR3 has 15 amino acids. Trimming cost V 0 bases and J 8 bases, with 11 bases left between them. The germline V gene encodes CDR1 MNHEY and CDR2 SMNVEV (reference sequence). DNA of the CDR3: TGTGCCAGCAGTTTATCATCGCAGGGGTATTCACCCCTCCACTTT. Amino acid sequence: CASSLSSQGYSPLHF.

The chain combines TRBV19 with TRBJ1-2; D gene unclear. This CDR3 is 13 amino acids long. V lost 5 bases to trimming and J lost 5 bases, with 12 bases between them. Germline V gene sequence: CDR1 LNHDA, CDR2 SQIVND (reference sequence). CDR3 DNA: TGTGCCAGTAGTGCCAGTGGAGCATATGGCTACACCTTC. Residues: CASSASGAYGYTF.

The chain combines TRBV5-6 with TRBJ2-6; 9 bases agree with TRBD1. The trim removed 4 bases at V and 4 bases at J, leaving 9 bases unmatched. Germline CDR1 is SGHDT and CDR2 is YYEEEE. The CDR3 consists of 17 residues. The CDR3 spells CASSPPGTGIGANVLTF. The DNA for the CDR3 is TGTGCCAGCAGCCCCCCCGGGACAGGGATCGGGGCCAACGTCCTGACTTTC.

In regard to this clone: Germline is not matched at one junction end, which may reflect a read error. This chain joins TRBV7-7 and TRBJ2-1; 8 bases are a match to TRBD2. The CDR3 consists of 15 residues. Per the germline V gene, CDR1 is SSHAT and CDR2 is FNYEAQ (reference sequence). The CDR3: CASSLAGLGVNEQFF. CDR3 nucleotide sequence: TGTGCTAGCAGCTTAGCGGGACTAGGGGTCAATGAGCAGTTCTTC. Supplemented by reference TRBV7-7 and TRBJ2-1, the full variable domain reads GAGVSQSPRYKVTKRGQDVTLRCDPISSHATLYWYQQALGQGPEFLTYFNYEAQPDKSGLPSDRFSAERPEGSISTLTIQRTEQRDSAMYRCASSLAGLGVNEQFFGPGTRLTVL.

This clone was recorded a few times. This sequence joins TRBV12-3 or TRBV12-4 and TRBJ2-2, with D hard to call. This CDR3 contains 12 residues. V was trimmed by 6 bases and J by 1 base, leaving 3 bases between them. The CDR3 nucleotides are TGTGCCAGCAGCCGGAACACCGGGGAGCTGTTTTTT. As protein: CASSRNTGELFF.

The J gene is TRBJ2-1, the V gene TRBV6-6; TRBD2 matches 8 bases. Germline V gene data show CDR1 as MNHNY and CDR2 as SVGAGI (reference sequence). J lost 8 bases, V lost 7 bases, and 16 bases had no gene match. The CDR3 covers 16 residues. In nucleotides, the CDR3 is TGTGCCAGCACTATTCTTAGCGGGACCCCGGGCTATGAGCAGTTCTTC. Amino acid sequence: CASTILSGTPGYEQFF.

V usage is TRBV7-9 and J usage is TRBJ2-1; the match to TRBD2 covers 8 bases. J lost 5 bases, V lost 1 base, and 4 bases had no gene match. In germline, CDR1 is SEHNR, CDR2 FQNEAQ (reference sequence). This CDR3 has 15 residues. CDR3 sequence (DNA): TGTGCCAGCAGCTTAGGCGGACTAGCCGACAATGAGCAGTTCTTC. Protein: CASSLGGLADNEQFF.